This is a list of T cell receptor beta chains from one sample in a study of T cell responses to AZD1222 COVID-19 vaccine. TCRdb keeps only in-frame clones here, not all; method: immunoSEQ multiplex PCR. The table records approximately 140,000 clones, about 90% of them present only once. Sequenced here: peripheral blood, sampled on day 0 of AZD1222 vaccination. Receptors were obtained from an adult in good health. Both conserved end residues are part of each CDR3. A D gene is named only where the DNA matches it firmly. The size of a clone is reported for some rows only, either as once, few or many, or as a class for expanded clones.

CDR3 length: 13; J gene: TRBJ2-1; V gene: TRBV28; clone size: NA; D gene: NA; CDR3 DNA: TGTGCCAGCCGTTATGACCTATTAGATGAGCAGTTCTTC; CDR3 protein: CASRYDLLDEQFF
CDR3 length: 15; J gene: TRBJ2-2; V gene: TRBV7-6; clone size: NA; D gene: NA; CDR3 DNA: TGTGCCAGCAGCTTGGTACGAGCGAACACCGGGGAGCTGTTTTTT; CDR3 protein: CASSLVRANTGELFF
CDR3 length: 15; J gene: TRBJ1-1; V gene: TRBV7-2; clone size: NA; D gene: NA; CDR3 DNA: TGTGCCAGCAGCTTTAGGGCCAGGGAAAAGCCTGAAGCTTTCTTT; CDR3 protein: CASSFRAREKPEAFF
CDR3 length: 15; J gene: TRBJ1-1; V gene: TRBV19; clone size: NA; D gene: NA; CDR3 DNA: TGTGCCAGTAGTATACGGCAGGGATTAGACCCTGAAGCTTTCTTT; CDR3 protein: CASSIRQGLDPEAFF
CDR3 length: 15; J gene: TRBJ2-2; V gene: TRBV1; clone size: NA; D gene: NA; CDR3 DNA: TGCACCAGCAGACGCGGGGGGGCCTTAACCGGGGAGCTGTTTTTT; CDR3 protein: CTSRRGGALTGELFF
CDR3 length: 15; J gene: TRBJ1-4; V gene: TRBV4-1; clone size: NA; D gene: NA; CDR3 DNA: TGCGCCAGCAGCCAAGAGGGCCGGTCATATGAAAAACTGTTTTTT; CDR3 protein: CASSQEGRSYEKLFF
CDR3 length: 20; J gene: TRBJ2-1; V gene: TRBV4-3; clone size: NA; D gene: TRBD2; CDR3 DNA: TGCGCCAGCAGCCAAGATGGGGCTAGCGGGGGGGCCAGCTCCTACAATGAGCAGTTCTTC; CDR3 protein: CASSQDGASGGASSYNEQFF
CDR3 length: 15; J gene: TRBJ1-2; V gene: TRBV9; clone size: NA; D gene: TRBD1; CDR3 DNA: TGTGCCAGCAGCGCCGGACAGGGGCGGAACTATGGCTACACCTTC; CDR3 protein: CASSAGQGRNYGYTF
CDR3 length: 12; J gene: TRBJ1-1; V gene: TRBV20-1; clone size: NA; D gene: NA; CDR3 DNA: TGCAGTGCTAGTGAGGGGGAGACTGAAGCTTTCTTT; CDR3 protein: CSASEGETEAFF
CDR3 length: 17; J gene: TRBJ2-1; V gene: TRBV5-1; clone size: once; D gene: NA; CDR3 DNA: TGCGCCAGCAGCCTTCCCCCAGGAAGGAGCTCCTACAATGAGCAGTTCTTC; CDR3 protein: CASSLPPGRSSYNEQFF
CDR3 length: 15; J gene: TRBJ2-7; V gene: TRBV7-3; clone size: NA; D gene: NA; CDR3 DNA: TGTGCCAGCAGTCCTAATGGGGTAGCGGATTACGAGCAGTACTTC; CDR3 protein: CASSPNGVADYEQYF
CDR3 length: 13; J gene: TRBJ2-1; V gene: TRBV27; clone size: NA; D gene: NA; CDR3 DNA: TGTGCCACAAGGAGACCCTCCTACAATGAGCAGTTCTTC; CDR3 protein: CATRRPSYNEQFF
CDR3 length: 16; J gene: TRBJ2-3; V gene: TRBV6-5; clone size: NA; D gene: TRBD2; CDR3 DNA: TGTGCCAGCAGTTACAGGCTAGCGGGGGCCACAGATACGCAGTATTTT; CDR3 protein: CASSYRLAGATDTQYF
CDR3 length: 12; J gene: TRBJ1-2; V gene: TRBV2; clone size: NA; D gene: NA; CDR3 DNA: TGTGCCAGGAGGGTAGGCAGAGGGGGCTACACCTTC; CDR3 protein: CARRVGRGGYTF
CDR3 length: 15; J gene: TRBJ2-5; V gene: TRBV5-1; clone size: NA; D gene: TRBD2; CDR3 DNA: TGCGCCAGCAGCTTTTTCGGGGGGAGCCAAGAGACCCAGTACTTC; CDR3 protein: CASSFFGGSQETQYF
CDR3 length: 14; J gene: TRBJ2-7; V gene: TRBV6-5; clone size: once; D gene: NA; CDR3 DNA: TGTGCCAGCAACCGCATAGAGGGGCCCTACGAGCAGTACTTC; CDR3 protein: CASNRIEGPYEQYF
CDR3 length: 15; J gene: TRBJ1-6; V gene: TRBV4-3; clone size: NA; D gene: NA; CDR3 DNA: TGCGCCAGCAGCCAAGATTGGACGGGGAATTCACCCCTCCACTTT; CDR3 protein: CASSQDWTGNSPLHF
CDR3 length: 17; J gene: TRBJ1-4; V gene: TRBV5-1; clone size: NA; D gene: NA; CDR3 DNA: TGCGCCAGCAGCTTGGATCCAGGAGGAGTCAGCTTTGAAAAACTGTTTTTT; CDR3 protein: CASSLDPGGVSFEKLFF